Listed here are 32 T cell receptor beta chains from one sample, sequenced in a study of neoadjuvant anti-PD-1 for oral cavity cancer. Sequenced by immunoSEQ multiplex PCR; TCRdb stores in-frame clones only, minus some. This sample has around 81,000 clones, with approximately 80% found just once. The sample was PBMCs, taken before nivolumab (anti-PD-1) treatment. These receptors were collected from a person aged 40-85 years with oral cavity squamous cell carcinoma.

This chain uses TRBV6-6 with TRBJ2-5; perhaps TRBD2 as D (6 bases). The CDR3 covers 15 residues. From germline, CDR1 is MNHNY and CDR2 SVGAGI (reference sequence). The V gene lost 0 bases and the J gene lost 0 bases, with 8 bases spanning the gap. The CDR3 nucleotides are TGTGCCAGCAGTTACTCGCGGGGTCACCAAGAGACCCAGTACTTC. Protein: CASSYSRGHQETQYF.

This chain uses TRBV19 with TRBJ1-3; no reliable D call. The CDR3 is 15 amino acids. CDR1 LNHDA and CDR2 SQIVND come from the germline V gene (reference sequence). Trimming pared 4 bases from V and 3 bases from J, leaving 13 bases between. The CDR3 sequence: CASSTGRLLGNTIYF. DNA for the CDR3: TGTGCCAGTAGTACCGGACGACTCCTTGGAAACACCATATATTTT. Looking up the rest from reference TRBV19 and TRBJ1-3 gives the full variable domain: DGGITQSPKYLFRKEGQNVTLSCEQNLNHDAMYWYRQDPGQGLRLIYYSQIVNDFQKGDIAEGYSVSREKKESFPLTVTSAQKNPTAFYLCASSTGRLLGNTIYFGEGSWLTVV.

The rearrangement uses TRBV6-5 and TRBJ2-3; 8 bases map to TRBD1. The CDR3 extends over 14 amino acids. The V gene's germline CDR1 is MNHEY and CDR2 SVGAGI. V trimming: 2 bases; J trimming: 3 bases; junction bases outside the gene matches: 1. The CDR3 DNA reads TGTGCCAGCAGTTACGGACAGGGAACAGATACGCAGTATTTT. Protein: CASSYGQGTDTQYF.

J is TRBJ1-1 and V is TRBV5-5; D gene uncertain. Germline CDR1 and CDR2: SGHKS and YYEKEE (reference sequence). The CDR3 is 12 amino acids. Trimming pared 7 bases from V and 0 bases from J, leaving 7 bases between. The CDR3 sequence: CASFGLNTEAFF. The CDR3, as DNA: TGTGCCAGCTTTGGGTTGAACACTGAAGCTTTCTTT.

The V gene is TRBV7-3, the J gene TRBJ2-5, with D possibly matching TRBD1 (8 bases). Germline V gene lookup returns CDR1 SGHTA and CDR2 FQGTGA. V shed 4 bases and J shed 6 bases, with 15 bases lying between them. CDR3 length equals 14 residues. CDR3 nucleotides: TGTGCCAGCAGCTCCGGACAGGGAGGGCAGACCCAGTACTTC. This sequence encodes CASSSGQGGQTQYF.

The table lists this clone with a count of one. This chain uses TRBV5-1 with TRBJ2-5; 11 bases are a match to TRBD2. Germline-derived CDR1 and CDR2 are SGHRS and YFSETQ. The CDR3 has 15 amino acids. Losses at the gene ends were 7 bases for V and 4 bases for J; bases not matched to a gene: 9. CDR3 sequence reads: CASATSGRGVETQYF. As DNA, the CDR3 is TGCGCCAGCGCTACTAGCGGGAGAGGGGTAGAGACCCAGTACTTC.

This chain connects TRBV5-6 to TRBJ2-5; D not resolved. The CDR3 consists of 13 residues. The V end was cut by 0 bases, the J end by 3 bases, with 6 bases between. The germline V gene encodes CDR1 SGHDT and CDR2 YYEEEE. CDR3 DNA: TGTGCCAGCAGCTTGGGCAGCGAAGAGACCCAGTACTTC. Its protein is CASSLGSEETQYF.

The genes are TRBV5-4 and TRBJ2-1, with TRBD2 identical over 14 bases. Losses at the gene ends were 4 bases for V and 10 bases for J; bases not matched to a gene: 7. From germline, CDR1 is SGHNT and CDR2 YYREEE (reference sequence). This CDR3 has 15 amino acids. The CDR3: CASSPGLAGVHEQFF. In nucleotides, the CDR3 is TGTGCCAGCAGCCCGGGACTAGCGGGAGTTCACGAGCAGTTCTTC. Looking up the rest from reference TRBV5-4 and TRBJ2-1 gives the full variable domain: ETGVTQSPTHLIKTRGQQVTLRCSSQSGHNTVSWYQQALGQGPQFIFQYYREEENGRGNFPPRFSGLQFPNYSSELNVNALELDDSALYLCASSPGLAGVHEQFFGPGTRLTVL.

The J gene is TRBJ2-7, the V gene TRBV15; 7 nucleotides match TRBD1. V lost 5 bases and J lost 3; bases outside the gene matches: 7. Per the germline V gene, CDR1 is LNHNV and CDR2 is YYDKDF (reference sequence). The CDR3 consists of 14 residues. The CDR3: CATSLGGQFYEQYF. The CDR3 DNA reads TGTGCCACCAGCCTAGGGGGACAGTTCTACGAGCAGTACTTC.

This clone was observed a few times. The CDR3 bases are TGTGCCAGCAGTGCTCACCCTGGCGGGACAGGGGGCGGCTACACCTTC. Translated, it gives CASSAHPGGTGGGYTF. The chain joins TRBV28 to TRBJ1-2; TRBD1 agrees at 12 bases. The CDR3 totals 16 residues. The germline V gene has CDR1 MDHEN and CDR2 SYDVKM. V was clipped by 5 bases and J by 8 bases; unmatched bases: 12.

The CDR3 DNA follows: TGTGCCAGTGACTCACCAGGGAGCGAGCAGTACTTC. Its translation: CASDSPGSEQYF. This chain links TRBV19 with TRBJ2-7; either TRBD1 or TRBD2 may supply D (5 bases each). Trimming stripped 8 bases from V and 6 bases from J, with 14 bases between. The CDR3 covers 12 residues. Germline lookup yields CDR1 LNHDA and CDR2 SQIVND (reference sequence).

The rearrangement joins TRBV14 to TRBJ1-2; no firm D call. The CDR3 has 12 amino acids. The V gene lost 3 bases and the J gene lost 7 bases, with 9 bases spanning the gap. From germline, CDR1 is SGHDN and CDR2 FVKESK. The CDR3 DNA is TGTGCCAGCAGCCACGGATTGGGTGGCTACACCTTC. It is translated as CASSHGLGGYTF. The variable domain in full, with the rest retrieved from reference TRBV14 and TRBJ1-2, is EAGVTQFPSHSVIEKGQTVTLRCDPISGHDNLYWYRRVMGKEIKFLLHFVKESKQDESGMPNNRFLAERTGGTYSTLKVQPAELEDSGVYFCASSHGLGGYTFGSGTRLTVV.

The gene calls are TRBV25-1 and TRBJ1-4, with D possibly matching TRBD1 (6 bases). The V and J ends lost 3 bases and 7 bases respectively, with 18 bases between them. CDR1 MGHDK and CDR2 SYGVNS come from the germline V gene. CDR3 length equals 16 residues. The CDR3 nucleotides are TGTGCCAGCAGTGATTTGGGTAGGGGGAGGTCTGAAAAACTGTTTTTT. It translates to CASSDLGRGRSEKLFF.

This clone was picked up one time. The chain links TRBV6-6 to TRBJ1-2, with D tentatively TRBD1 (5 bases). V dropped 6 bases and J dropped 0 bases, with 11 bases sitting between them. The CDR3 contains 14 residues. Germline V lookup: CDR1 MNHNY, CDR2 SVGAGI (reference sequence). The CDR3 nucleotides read TGTGCCAGCAGGGAGACAGATCCTAACTATGGCTACACCTTC. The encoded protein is CASRETDPNYGYTF.

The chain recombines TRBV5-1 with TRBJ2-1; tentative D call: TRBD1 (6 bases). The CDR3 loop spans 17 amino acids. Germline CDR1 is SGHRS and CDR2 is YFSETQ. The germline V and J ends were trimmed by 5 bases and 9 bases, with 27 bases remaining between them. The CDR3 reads CASRIGAAYPRGVEQFF. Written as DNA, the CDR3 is TGCGCCAGCAGGATCGGGGCCGCATACCCCAGGGGCGTTGAGCAGTTCTTC. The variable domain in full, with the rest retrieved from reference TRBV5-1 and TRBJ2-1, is KAGVTQTPRYLIKTRGQQVTLSCSPISGHRSVSWYQQTPGQGLQFLFEYFSETQRNKGNFPGRFSGRQFSNSRSEMNVSTLELGDSALYLCASRIGAAYPRGVEQFFGPGTRLTVL.

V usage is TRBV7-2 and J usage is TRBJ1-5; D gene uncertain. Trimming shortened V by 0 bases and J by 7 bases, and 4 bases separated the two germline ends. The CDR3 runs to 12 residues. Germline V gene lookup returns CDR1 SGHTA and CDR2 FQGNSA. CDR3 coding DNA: TGTGCCAGCAGCTTAGCCGCGCAGCCCCAGCATTTT. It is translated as CASSLAAQPQHF.

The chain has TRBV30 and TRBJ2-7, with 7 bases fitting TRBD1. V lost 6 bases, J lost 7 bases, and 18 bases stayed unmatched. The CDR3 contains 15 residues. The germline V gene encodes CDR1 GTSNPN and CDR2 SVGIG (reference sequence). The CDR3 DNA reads TGTGCCTGCAGCCTTCAAGGGACAGTTCTCCGTGAGCAGTACTTC. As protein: CACSLQGTVLREQYF. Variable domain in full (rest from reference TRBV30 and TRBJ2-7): SQTIHQWPATLVQPVGSPLSLECTVEGTSNPNLYWYRQAAGRGLQLLFYSVGIGQISSEVPQNLSASRPQDRQFILSSKKLLLSDSGFYLCACSLQGTVLREQYFGPGTRLTVT.

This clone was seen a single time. CDR3: CASNVGSNTGELFF. The CDR3, as DNA: TGTGCCAGCAATGTGGGATCGAACACCGGGGAGCTGTTTTTT. This rearrangement joins TRBV6-1 to TRBJ2-2, with no clear D. Germline CDR1 is MNHNS and CDR2 is SASEGT. CDR3 size: 14 residues. Deletions cut 7 bases from V and 0 bases from J, with 9 bases between.

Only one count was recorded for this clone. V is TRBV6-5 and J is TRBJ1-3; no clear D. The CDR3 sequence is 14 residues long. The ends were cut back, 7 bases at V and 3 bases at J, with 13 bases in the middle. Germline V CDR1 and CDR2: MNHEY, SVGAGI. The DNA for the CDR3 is TGTGCCAGCACTCAGGACCGTGTTGGAAACACCATATATTTT. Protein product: CASTQDRVGNTIYF.

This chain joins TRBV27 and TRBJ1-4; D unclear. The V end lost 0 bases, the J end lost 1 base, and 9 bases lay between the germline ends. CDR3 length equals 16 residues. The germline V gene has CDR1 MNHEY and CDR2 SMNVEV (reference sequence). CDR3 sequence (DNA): TGTGCCAGCAGTTTATCAGCTGAGGGAACTAATGAAAAACTGTTTTTT. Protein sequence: CASSLSAEGTNEKLFF.

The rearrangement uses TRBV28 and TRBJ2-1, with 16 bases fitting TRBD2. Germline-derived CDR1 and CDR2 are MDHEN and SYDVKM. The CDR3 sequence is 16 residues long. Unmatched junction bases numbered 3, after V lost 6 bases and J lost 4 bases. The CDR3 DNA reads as TGTGCCAGCAGGGGGACTAGCGGGAGGGCATACAATGAGCAGTTCTTC. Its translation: CASRGTSGRAYNEQFF.

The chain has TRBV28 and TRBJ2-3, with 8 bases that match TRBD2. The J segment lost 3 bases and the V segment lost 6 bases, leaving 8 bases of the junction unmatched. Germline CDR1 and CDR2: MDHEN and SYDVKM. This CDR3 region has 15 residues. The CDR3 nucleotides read TGTGCCAGCAGGACGTTTAGCGGGGCGACAGATACGCAGTATTTT. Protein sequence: CASRTFSGATDTQYF.

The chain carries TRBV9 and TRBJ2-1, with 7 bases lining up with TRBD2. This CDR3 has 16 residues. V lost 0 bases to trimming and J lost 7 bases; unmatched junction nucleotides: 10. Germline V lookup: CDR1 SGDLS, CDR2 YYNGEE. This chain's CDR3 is CASSVEGRAGVNEQFF. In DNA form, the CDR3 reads TGTGCCAGCAGCGTAGAGGGGCGGGCGGGGGTGAATGAGCAGTTCTTC.

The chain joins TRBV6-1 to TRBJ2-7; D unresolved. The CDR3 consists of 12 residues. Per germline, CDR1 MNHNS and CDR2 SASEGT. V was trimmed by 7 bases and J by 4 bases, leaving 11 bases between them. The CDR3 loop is CASNDNGYEQYF. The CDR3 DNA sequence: TGTGCCAGCAATGATAACGGTTACGAGCAGTACTTC.

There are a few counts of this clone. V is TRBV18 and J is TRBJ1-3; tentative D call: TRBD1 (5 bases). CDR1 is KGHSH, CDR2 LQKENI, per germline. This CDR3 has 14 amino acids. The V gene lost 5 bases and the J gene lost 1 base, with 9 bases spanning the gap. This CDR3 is CASSGAVSGNTIYF. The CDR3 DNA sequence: TGTGCCAGCTCAGGGGCAGTTTCTGGAAACACCATATATTTT.

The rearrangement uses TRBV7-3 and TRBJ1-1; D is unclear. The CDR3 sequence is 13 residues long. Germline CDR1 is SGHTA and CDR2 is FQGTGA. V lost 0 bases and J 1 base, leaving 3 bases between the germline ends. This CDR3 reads CASSLTQNTEAFF. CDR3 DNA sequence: TGTGCCAGCAGCTTAACACAGAACACTGAAGCTTTCTTT.

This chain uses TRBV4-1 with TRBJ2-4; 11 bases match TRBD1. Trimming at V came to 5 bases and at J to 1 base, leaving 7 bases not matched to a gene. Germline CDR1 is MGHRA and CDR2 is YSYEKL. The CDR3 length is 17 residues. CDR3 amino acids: CASSGSGTGGAKNIQYF. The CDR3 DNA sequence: TGCGCCAGCAGCGGATCCGGGACAGGGGGTGCCAAAAACATTCAGTACTTC.

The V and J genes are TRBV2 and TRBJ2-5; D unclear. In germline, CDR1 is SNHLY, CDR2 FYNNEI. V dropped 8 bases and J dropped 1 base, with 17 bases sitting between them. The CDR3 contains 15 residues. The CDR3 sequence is CASLLSLVLQETQYF. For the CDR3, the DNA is TGTGCCAGCTTACTGTCTCTCGTGCTCCAAGAGACCCAGTACTTC. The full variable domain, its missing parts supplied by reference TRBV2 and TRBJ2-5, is EPEVTQTPSHQVTQMGQEVILRCVPISNHLYFYWYRQILGQKVEFLVSFYNNEISEKSEIFDDQFSVERPDGSNFTLKIRSTKLEDSAMYFCASLLSLVLQETQYFGPGTRLLVL.

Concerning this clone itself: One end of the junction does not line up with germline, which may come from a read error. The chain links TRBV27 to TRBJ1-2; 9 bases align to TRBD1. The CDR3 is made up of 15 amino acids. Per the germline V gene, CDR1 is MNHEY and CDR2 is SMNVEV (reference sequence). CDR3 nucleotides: TGTGCCAGCAGTCTATCTCGGACAGGGGAGGAAGGCTACACCTTC. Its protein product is CASSLSRTGEEGYTF.

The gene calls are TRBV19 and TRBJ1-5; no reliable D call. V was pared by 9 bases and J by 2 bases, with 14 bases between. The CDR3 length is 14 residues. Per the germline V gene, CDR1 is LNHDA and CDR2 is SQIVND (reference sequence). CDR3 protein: CASNSIGGNQPQHF. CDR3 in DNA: TGTGCCAGCAACAGTATTGGTGGCAATCAGCCCCAGCATTTT.

The CDR3 DNA reads as TGTGCCAGCAGCGGACTAGCGGGGGAGAACACCGGGGAGCTGTTTTTT. It specifies CASSGLAGENTGELFF. This chain links TRBV6-4 with TRBJ2-2, with 13 bases fitting TRBD2. Losses at the gene ends were 6 bases for V and 1 base for J; bases not matched to a gene: 2. CDR1 is MRHNA and CDR2 is SNTAGT in the germline V gene. The CDR3 consists of 16 residues.

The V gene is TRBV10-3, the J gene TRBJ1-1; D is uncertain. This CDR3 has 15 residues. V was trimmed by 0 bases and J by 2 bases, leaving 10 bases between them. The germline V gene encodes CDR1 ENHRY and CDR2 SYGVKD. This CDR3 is CAISESGGRNTEAFF. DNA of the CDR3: TGTGCCATCAGTGAGTCGGGAGGGAGAAACACTGAAGCTTTCTTT.